One and the same sample provided the 28 T cell receptor beta chains below, sequenced in a study of graft-versus-host responses after intestinal transplantation. The data were produced by immunoSEQ multiplex PCR, yet TCRdb's version contains in-frame clones alone and is incomplete. The sample has about 78,000 clones; 90% are singletons. Their cognate antigens are unknown. This material consisted of unstimulated CD8+ T cells sorted from spleen or lymph node cells, taken before transplant. These receptors all come from a human donor who was the organ donor for an intestinal transplant.

This chain connects TRBV27 to TRBJ1-5, with 7 bases lining up with TRBD1. Per germline, CDR1 MNHEY and CDR2 SMNVEV (reference sequence). This CDR3 region has 15 residues. V lost 0 bases, J lost 9 bases, and 8 bases stayed unmatched. CDR3 coding DNA: TGTGCCAGCAGTTTATCGACGACAGGGCCGGGGCCCCAGCATTTT. This translates into CASSLSTTGPGPQHF.

The V call is TRBV5-4, the J call TRBJ2-3; 10 bases are a match to TRBD1. Unmatched junction bases numbered 6, after V lost 3 bases and J lost 2 bases. Germline CDR1 reads SGHNT; CDR2 reads YYREEE (reference sequence). The CDR3 covers 16 residues. CDR3 residues: CASSSKTGGVTDTQYF. Here the CDR3 DNA reads TGTGCCAGCAGCTCTAAGACAGGGGGCGTCACAGATACGCAGTATTTT. The variable domain in full, completed from reference TRBV5-4 and TRBJ2-3, reads ETGVTQSPTHLIKTRGQQVTLRCSSQSGHNTVSWYQQALGQGPQFIFQYYREEENGRGNFPPRFSGLQFPNYSSELNVNALELDDSALYLCASSSKTGGVTDTQYFGPGTRLTVL.

This chain joins TRBV28 and TRBJ1-2, with a weak D call TRBD1 (5 bases). Deletions cut 3 bases from V and 0 bases from J, with 8 bases between. Looked up from germline, CDR1 is MDHEN and CDR2 is SYDVKM. The CDR3 sequence is 14 residues long. The CDR3 sequence: CASSFGTANYGYTF. CDR3 DNA sequence: TGTGCCAGCAGTTTCGGGACTGCTAACTATGGCTACACCTTC.

The rearrangement uses TRBV19 and TRBJ1-2, with D perhaps TRBD1 (5 bases). Between the trimmed V and J ends, which lost 7 bases and 8 bases, there was a span of 11 bases. The CDR3 spans 11 residues. CDR1 LNHDA and CDR2 SQIVND come from the germline V gene (reference sequence). CDR3: CASIQGGGYTF. The CDR3 DNA reads as TGTGCCAGTATCCAGGGCGGAGGCTACACCTTC.

The chain combines TRBV10-2 with TRBJ1-6; D is undetermined. Trimming pared 7 bases from V and 10 bases from J, leaving 14 bases between. This CDR3 has 13 amino acids. From germline, CDR1 is WSHSY and CDR2 SAAADI. The CDR3 loop reads CASKPGLISPLHF. The CDR3 DNA reads TGCGCCAGCAAACCAGGACTCATCTCACCCCTCCACTTT.

V and J are TRBV7-6 and TRBJ2-3, with TRBD1 as a possible D gene (5 bases). Trimming removed 3 bases from V and 0 bases from J, with 19 bases in between. Germline V gene lookup returns CDR1 SGHVS and CDR2 FNYEAQ. The CDR3 is 18 amino acids. The CDR3 DNA reads as TGTGCCAGCAGCTTGGCAGGGCTTTGGTCCACTAGCACAGATACGCAGTATTTT. Translating gives CASSLAGLWSTSTDTQYF.

Concerning this clone: Because the CDR3's place on the DNA is in doubt, the DNA is left out and the CDR3 is given as listed by TCRdb. The chain is built from TRBV21-1 and TRBJ1-6; TRBD1 is the table's D call, not checked against the DNA. TRBV21-1 constitutes a pseudogene. With termini counted, the CDR3 has 18 amino acids. This CDR3 reads CASSKVGQGASYNSPLHF.

The rearrangement uses TRBV25-1 and TRBJ2-1; D possibly corresponds to TRBD1 (6 bases). Germline-derived CDR1 and CDR2 are MGHDK and SYGVNS. The V gene lost 1 base and the J gene lost 10 bases, with 11 bases spanning the gap. The CDR3 is 13 residues long. The CDR3 sequence: CASSELDRDEQFF. CDR3 nucleotide sequence: TGTGCCAGCAGTGAATTGGACAGAGACGAGCAGTTCTTC.

The CDR3 protein is CASSRIVGSDTQYF. The CDR3 DNA reads as TGCGCCAGCAGTCGAATCGTGGGCTCGGATACGCAGTATTTT. The V and J genes are TRBV23-1 and TRBJ2-3; D is unresolved. TRBV23-1 carries the ORF label, with uncertain function. The CDR3 is 14 amino acids. V lost 4 bases and J 6 bases, leaving 14 bases between the germline ends.

The gene calls are TRBV5-4 and TRBJ2-3, with D tentatively TRBD2 (5 bases). Deletions cut 4 bases from V and 6 bases from J, with 12 bases between. The V gene's germline CDR1 is SGHNT and CDR2 YYREEE (reference sequence). There are 13 residues in the CDR3. The DNA of the CDR3 is TGTGCCAGCAGCGGGCCCCCGGGGGATACGCAGTATTTT. Its translation is CASSGPPGDTQYF.

The genes are TRBV7-9 and TRBJ2-3, with TRBD1 identical over 10 bases. The CDR3 is 19 amino acids. V lost 5 bases, J lost 6 bases, and 20 bases stayed unmatched. Germline CDR1 is SEHNR and CDR2 is FQNEAQ (reference sequence). The CDR3 region is CASSTRRGTGAARPDTQYF. For the CDR3, the DNA is TGTGCCAGCAGCACACGACGCGGGACAGGGGCCGCAAGACCCGATACGCAGTATTTT. Filled out from reference TRBV7-9 and TRBJ2-3, the complete variable domain reads DTGVSQNPRHKITKRGQNVTFRCDPISEHNRLYWYRQTLGQGPEFLTYFQNEAQLEKSRLLSDRFSAERPKGSFSTLEIQRTEQGDSAMYLCASSTRRGTGAARPDTQYFGPGTRLTVL.

This chain connects TRBV19 to TRBJ2-3, with TRBD2 matching 11 bases. V trimming: 3 bases; J trimming: 0 bases; junction bases outside the gene matches: 8. CDR1 is LNHDA and CDR2 is SQIVND in the germline V gene (reference sequence). CDR3 length: 18 amino acids. CDR3 bases: TGTGCCAGTAGTATCGCGCTAGCGGGGGGTCCTAGCACAGATACGCAGTATTTT. It yields the protein CASSIALAGGPSTDTQYF.

J is TRBJ1-6 and V is TRBV7-9, with TRBD1 matching over 9 bases. Trimming removed 4 bases from V and 17 bases from J; junction bases left unmatched: 6. Per germline, CDR1 SEHNR and CDR2 FQNEAQ (reference sequence). The CDR3 length is 12 residues. The CDR3 is CASSWGQGEVHF. CDR3 nucleotides: TGTGCCAGCAGCTGGGGACAGGGAGAGGTCCACTTT.

This clone was picked up a small number of times. This chain joins TRBV4-1 and TRBJ1-6, with D possibly matching TRBD1 (5 bases). Deletions cut 3 bases from V and 8 bases from J, with 17 bases between. Germline V lookup: CDR1 MGHRA, CDR2 YSYEKL. This CDR3 contains 16 residues. DNA for the CDR3: TGCGCCAGCAGCCAGCGACAGCTTTCGGGTGATTCACCCCTCCACTTT. As protein: CASSQRQLSGDSPLHF.

V usage is TRBV7-3 and J usage is TRBJ2-1; the D gene is possibly TRBD1 (6 bases). The CDR3 runs 15 residues. The germline V gene has CDR1 SGHTA and CDR2 FQGTGA. Trimming shortened V by 0 bases and J by 8 bases, and 14 bases separated the two germline ends. Here the CDR3 reads CASSLTATGLDEQFF. Written as DNA, the CDR3 is TGTGCCAGCAGCTTAACGGCTACAGGGTTAGATGAGCAGTTCTTC.

The gene calls are TRBV5-8 and TRBJ2-7, with 10 nucleotides matching TRBD1. This CDR3 has 14 amino acids. The J segment lost 5 bases and the V segment lost 7 bases, leaving 9 bases of the junction unmatched. Germline V CDR1 and CDR2: SGHTS, YDEGEE. The CDR3 spells CASSHGQGGHEQYV. DNA of the CDR3: TGTGCCAGCTCCCATGGACAGGGGGGCCACGAGCAGTACGTC.

The V gene is TRBV28, the J gene TRBJ2-7; D is unclear. CDR1 and CDR2 (germline): MDHEN, SYDVKM. The ends were cut back, 2 bases at V and 3 bases at J, with 8 bases in the middle. The CDR3 length is 13 residues. The CDR3 loop reads CASSLGSDYEQYV. As DNA, the CDR3 is TGTGCCAGCAGTTTAGGTAGTGACTACGAGCAGTACGTC.

This clone was seen only once. This sequence joins TRBV5-4 and TRBJ1-1; 8 bases align to TRBD1. The CDR3 is 18 residues long. The germline V gene has CDR1 SGHNT and CDR2 YYREEE (reference sequence). The J segment lost 0 bases and the V segment lost 4 bases, leaving 14 bases of the junction unmatched. Written as DNA, the CDR3 is TGTGCCAGCAGCCCGGGACAGGTCCTGAATTTTATGAACACTGAAGCTTTCTTT. Its protein is CASSPGQVLNFMNTEAFF.

The chain links TRBV5-5 to TRBJ1-2; 8 nucleotides line up with TRBD1. Per the germline V gene, CDR1 is SGHKS and CDR2 is YYEKEE (reference sequence). J gave up 7 bases and V 0 bases, and 5 bases lay outside the gene matches. This CDR3 has 14 amino acids. As DNA, the CDR3 is TGTGCCAGCAGCTTGGTGCAGGGGGCGCGTGGCTACACCTTC. Translation gives CASSLVQGARGYTF.

The rearrangement links TRBV7-8 to TRBJ2-3; D might be TRBD1 (6 bases). There are 17 residues in the CDR3. CDR1 and CDR2 from the germline V gene are SGHVS and FQNEAQ. V was trimmed by 2 bases and J by 5 bases, leaving 20 bases between them. In DNA, the CDR3 is TGTGCCAGCAGCTTAACTCACAGGGCGAGTGGGATAGATACGCAGTATTTT. It yields the protein CASSLTHRASGIDTQYF.

CDR3 sequence: CASSPRRQGRNTIYF. The CDR3 coding sequence is TGTGCCAGCAGCCCCCGTCGACAGGGAAGAAACACCATATATTTT. The chain combines TRBV7-9 with TRBJ1-3, with 7 positions matching TRBD1. Germline-derived CDR1 and CDR2 are SEHNR and FQNEAQ (reference sequence). The length of the CDR3 is 15 residues. J lost 5 bases, V lost 5 bases, and 9 bases had no gene match.

V gene TRBV10-3 combines with J gene TRBJ2-7; TRBD1 agrees at 8 bases. The CDR3 covers 13 residues. Looked up from germline, CDR1 is ENHRY and CDR2 is SYGVKD. The CDR3, as DNA: TGTGCCGCCTGCGAAGGACAGGGCTACGAGCAGTGCGTC. Translated, it gives CAACEGQGYEQCV.

This chain links TRBV7-6 with TRBJ2-5; 7 bases agree with TRBD2. The V gene's germline CDR1 is SGHVS and CDR2 FNYEAQ. Trimming at V came to 5 bases and at J to 2 bases, leaving 8 bases not matched to a gene. The CDR3 length is 15 residues. This CDR3 is CASSDAAGKQETQYF. In DNA, the CDR3 is TGTGCCAGCAGCGACGCAGCGGGGAAGCAAGAGACCCAGTACTTC. The variable domain in full, completed from reference TRBV7-6 and TRBJ2-5, reads GAGVSQSPRYKVTKRGQDVALRCDPISGHVSLYWYRQALGQGPEFLTYFNYEAQQDKSGLPNDRFSAERPEGSISTLTIQRTEQRDSAMYRCASSDAAGKQETQYFGPGTRLLVL.

The chain couples TRBV15 to TRBJ1-5; 7 bases match TRBD1. The V gene end was trimmed by 5 bases and the J gene end by 4 bases; junction bases not matched to a gene: 8. Germline CDR1 reads LNHNV; CDR2 reads YYDKDF (reference sequence). This CDR3 comprises 15 residues. Here the CDR3 reads CATSGTGTVNQPQHF. The CDR3 nucleotides read TGTGCCACCAGCGGAACGGGGACAGTAAATCAGCCCCAGCATTTT.

In its sample, this clone was seen once. This chain uses TRBV4-3 with TRBJ1-2; the D is unclear. Between the trimmed V and J ends, which lost 0 bases and 6 bases, there was a span of 11 bases. The CDR3 extends over 14 amino acids. CDR1 and CDR2 (germline): LGHNA, YSLEER. The DNA of the CDR3 is TGCGCCAGCAGCCAAGATTCCGGGAGTAATGGCTACACCTTC. Protein product: CASSQDSGSNGYTF.

The chain recombines TRBV6-5 with TRBJ1-4; no reliable D call. Germline CDR1 and CDR2: MNHEY and SVGAGI. V was shortened by 0 bases and J by 10 bases, with 15 bases between the two germline ends. The CDR3 is 15 amino acids. In DNA form, the CDR3 reads TGTGCCAGCAGTTACTCTGAGGGTGACTGGGCAAAACTGTTTTTT. Translated: CASSYSEGDWAKLFF.

The chain has TRBV6-5 and TRBJ1-1; D unresolved. The CDR3 contains 15 residues. V dropped 6 bases and J dropped 6 bases, with 20 bases sitting between them. The germline CDR1 and CDR2 sequences are MNHEY and SVGAGI. CDR3 region: CASRSWASNDAEAFF. The CDR3 DNA reads as TGTGCCAGCAGATCGTGGGCCTCAAATGACGCTGAAGCTTTCTTT.

The chain joins TRBV4-1 to TRBJ1-5; 9 bases match TRBD1. Germline CDR1 reads MGHRA; CDR2 reads YSYEKL. J lost 9 bases, V lost 2 bases, and 8 bases had no gene match. CDR3 length: 15 amino acids. The CDR3 DNA follows: TGCGCCAGCAGCCAAACCGGGACAGGGATCCTGCCCCAGCATTTT. It translates to CASSQTGTGILPQHF.